The T cell receptor beta chain under discussion was sequenced for a study of breast tumors, draining lymph nodes, adjacent tissues. This clonotype has a count of ten or more. No antigen is known for it. TCRdb redid the calling of the multiplex PCR reads with MiXCR, one entry per CDR3 protein. The table lists approximately 100,000 distinct CDR3 sequences, over 20% of them singletons. Breast cancer patients provided tissue from their axillary draining lymph nodes. Study-level results: The data were judged consistent with most tumor T cells coming from lymph node and expanding in tumor. That most tumor T cells come from lymph nodes remained unproven.

CDR1 and CDR2 (germline): SGHRS, YFSETQ. V lost 4 bases and J lost 4; bases outside the gene matches: 19. CDR3 length equals 18 residues. The J gene is TRBJ1-2, the V gene TRBV5-1; the match to TRBD1 covers 7 bases. The sequenced material came from axillary lymph node tissue. The TCR was taken from a female donor with breast cancer. Some clones in this sample may be carry-over from other donors' samples. CDR3 in amino acids: CASSQQGQSASVGYGYTF. The CDR3 DNA reads as TGCGCCAGCAGCCAACAGGGACAGTCCGCTTCAGTTGGCTATGGCTACACCTTC.